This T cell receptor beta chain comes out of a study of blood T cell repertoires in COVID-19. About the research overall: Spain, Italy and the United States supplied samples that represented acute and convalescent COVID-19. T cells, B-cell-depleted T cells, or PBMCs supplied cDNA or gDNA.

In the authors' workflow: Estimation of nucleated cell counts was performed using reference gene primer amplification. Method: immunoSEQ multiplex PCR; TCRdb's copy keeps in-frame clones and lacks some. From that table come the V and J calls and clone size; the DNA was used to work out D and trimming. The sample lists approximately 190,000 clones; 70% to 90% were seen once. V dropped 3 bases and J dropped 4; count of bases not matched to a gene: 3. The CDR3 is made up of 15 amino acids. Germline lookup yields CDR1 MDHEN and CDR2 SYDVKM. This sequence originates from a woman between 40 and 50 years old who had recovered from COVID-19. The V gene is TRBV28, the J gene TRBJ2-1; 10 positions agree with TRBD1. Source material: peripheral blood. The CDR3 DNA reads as TGTGCCAGCAGTTTGCGGACAGGGGGATACAATGAGCAGTTCTTC. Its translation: CASSLRTGGYNEQFF. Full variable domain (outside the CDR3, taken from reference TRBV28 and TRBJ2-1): DVKVTQSSRYLVKRTGEKVFLECVQDMDHENMFWYRQDPGLGLRLIYFSYDVKMKEKGDIPEGYSVSREKKERFSLILESASTNQTSMYLCASSLRTGGYNEQFFGPGTRLTVL.